What follows describes a single T cell receptor beta chain. The sample comes from a study of shared clonotypes between healthy human individuals. Clones were read by immunoSEQ multiplex PCR, and TCRdb kept only the in-frame ones, dropping some. The data show 2 million to 3 million clones, with 93% seen just once and approximately 0.37% held by the top ten. Trimming cost V 1 base and J 5 bases, with 14 bases left between them. The CDR3 runs to 15 residues. Germline V CDR1 and CDR2: ENHRY, SYGVKD. V usage is TRBV10-3 and J usage is TRBJ1-1; a weak D match, TRBD1 (6 bases). Material: naive CD4+ T cells from PBMCs. Documented subset: CD45RA+ positively selected. This clonotype was obtained from a man in his late teens or twenties in good health. Some clones in this sample may be carry-over from other donors' samples. CDR3 residues: CAISELRGQLTEAFF. CDR3 sequence (DNA): TGTGCCATCAGTGAGTTAAGAGGACAGTTGACTGAAGCTTTCTTT.